Given below is one T cell receptor beta chain in context. Per CD8+ T cell subset, triplicate sorts of some 300,000 cells each were done. The record originates from a study of CXCR3-negative and CXCR3-positive naive CD8 T cells. cDNA libraries for TRB were generated by 5' RACE incorporating UMI labels. TCRdb reprocessed the 5' RACE reads and stores each CDR3 protein as one record, lacking DNA. This sample's table has 56,000 or so distinct CDR3 sequences. CDR1 and CDR2 (germline): SEHNR, FQNEAQ (reference sequence). CDR3 length: 14 amino acids. This chain uses TRBV7-9 with TRBJ2-1; TCRdb's D gene call, TRBD2, goes unchecked for lack of DNA. Sequenced sample: memory CD8+ T cells from blood. This sequence originates from a human donor in good health. Some clones in this sample may be carry-over from other donors' samples. CDR3: CASIPPSDYNEQFF.